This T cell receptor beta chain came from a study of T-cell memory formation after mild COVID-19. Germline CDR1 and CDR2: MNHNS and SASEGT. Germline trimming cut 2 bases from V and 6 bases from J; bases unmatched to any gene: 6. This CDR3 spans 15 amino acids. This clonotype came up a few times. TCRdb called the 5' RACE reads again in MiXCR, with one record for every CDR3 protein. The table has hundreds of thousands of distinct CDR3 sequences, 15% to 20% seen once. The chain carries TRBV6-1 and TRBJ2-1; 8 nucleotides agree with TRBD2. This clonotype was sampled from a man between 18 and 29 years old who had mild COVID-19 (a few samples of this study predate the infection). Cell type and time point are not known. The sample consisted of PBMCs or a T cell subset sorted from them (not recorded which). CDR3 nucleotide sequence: TGTGCCAGCAGTGAATCGGGGGGGCTGGGCAATGAGCAGTTCTTC. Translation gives CASSESGGLGNEQFF.